These 30 T cell receptor beta chains originate from one sample sequenced in a study of OX40 agonist ivuxolimab in advanced cancers. TCRdb keeps only in-frame clones here, not all; method: immunoSEQ multiplex PCR. The sample has some 130,000 clones; 85% to 90% are singletons. This material consisted of CD4+ or CD8+ T cells sorted from blood, taken in a trial of the OX40 agonist ivuxolimab. The source of these receptors is an adult with an advanced solid tumor such as melanoma, head and neck, liver or kidney cancer.

The rearrangement uses TRBV30 and TRBJ2-5; D gene uncertain. Trimming pared 2 bases from V and 2 bases from J, leaving 9 bases between. The V gene's germline CDR1 is GTSNPN and CDR2 SVGIG (reference sequence). The CDR3 is 13 residues long. The CDR3 sequence: CAWSSVTQETQYF. CDR3 coding DNA: TGTGCCTGGAGTTCTGTAACTCAAGAGACCCAGTACTTC.

This chain connects TRBV7-9 to TRBJ1-3; D not resolved. The V gene's germline CDR1 is SEHNR and CDR2 FQNEAQ (reference sequence). V shed 5 bases and J shed 0 bases, with 14 bases lying between them. The CDR3 runs to 16 residues. In DNA form, the CDR3 reads TGTGCCAGCAGCCTGGGGTTAGAGAGCTCTGGAAACACCATATATTTT. Its translation is CASSLGLESSGNTIYF.

This chain links TRBV9 with TRBJ2-3; 10 positions match TRBD2. Germline-derived CDR1 and CDR2 are SGDLS and YYNGEE. Unmatched junction bases numbered 15, after V lost 0 bases and J lost 5 bases. This CDR3 is 19 amino acids long. The DNA for the CDR3 is TGTGCCAGCAGCGTAGAAGGTCCCGGAGCGGGGGGGCCGAGAGATACGCAGTATTTT. Protein sequence: CASSVEGPGAGGPRDTQYF.

The chain recombines TRBV11-1 with TRBJ1-1; D is perhaps TRBD1 (5 bases). Germline CDR1 and CDR2: SGHAT and FQDESV (reference sequence). The CDR3 is 15 residues long. The V and J ends lost 6 bases and 1 base respectively, with 15 bases between them. The CDR3 sequence: CASRVRRGWNTEAFF. The CDR3 DNA sequence: TGTGCCAGCAGGGTGCGTAGGGGCTGGAACACTGAAGCTTTCTTT.

The rearrangement joins TRBV5-1 to TRBJ2-7, with 7 bases aligning to TRBD2. The CDR3 is 15 amino acids. Germline V gives CDR1 SGHRS, CDR2 YFSETQ. After removal of 5 bases from V and 0 bases from J, the junction contained 8 bases not matched to a gene. The CDR3 loop reads CASSQLAGLSYEQYF. DNA for the CDR3: TGCGCCAGCAGTCAATTAGCGGGCCTCTCCTACGAGCAGTACTTC.

This chain uses TRBV5-6 with TRBJ2-3, with 8 positions matching TRBD1. Per germline, CDR1 SGHDT and CDR2 YYEEEE. With 0 bases clipped from V and 0 bases from J, the junction kept 3 bases outside the gene matches. The CDR3 extends over 16 amino acids. CDR3 residues: CASSLARDRSTDTQYF. The CDR3, as DNA: TGTGCCAGCAGCTTGGCCCGGGACAGGAGCACAGATACGCAGTATTTT.

The chain recombines TRBV28 with TRBJ1-4; TRBD1 aligns across 9 bases. V lost 8 bases, J lost 5 bases, and 9 bases stayed unmatched. From germline, CDR1 is MDHEN and CDR2 SYDVKM. The CDR3 sequence is 15 residues long. The CDR3 here is CASSMGTGRNEKLFF. The CDR3 bases are TGTGCCAGCTCGATGGGGACAGGGAGGAATGAAAAACTGTTTTTT.

The chain couples TRBV9 to TRBJ2-7; a possible D gene is TRBD1 (7 bases). The CDR3 consists of 13 residues. Trimming cost V 4 bases and J 6 bases, with 14 bases left between them. The germline V gene has CDR1 SGDLS and CDR2 YYNGEE. CDR3 sequence: CASSPRQGGEQYF. CDR3 bases: TGTGCCAGCAGCCCCCGACAGGGAGGCGAGCAGTACTTC.

The chain is built from TRBV4-3 and TRBJ2-3; 7 nucleotides agree with TRBD1. The V gene end was trimmed by 5 bases and the J gene end by 3 bases; junction bases not matched to a gene: 8. The CDR3 totals 15 residues. CDR1 LGHNA and CDR2 YSLEER come from the germline V gene. CDR3 bases: TGCGCCAGCAGCTACAGGGGTATCGAGACAGATACGCAGTATTTT. Its translation is CASSYRGIETDTQYF.

This clone was seen a few times. The rearrangement joins TRBV4-3 to TRBJ1-4, with 7 bases that match TRBD1. The CDR3 consists of 17 residues. Germline V gene data show CDR1 as LGHNA and CDR2 as YSLEER. Losses at the gene ends were 0 bases for V and 3 bases for J; bases not matched to a gene: 7. The CDR3 sequence: CASSQEGRDSSNEKLFF. In DNA, the CDR3 is TGCGCCAGCAGCCAAGAGGGACGGGACAGCTCTAATGAAAAACTGTTTTTT.

The gene calls are TRBV30 and TRBJ2-7; D may match TRBD1 or TRBD2 (5 bases each). The CDR3 has 14 amino acids. Germline V lookup: CDR1 GTSNPN, CDR2 SVGIG (reference sequence). V was shortened by 3 bases and J by 0 bases, with 12 bases between the two germline ends. The CDR3 sequence: CAWRLRDRSYEQYF. The DNA for the CDR3 is TGTGCCTGGAGACTCCGGGACCGCTCCTACGAGCAGTACTTC.

This sequence joins TRBV18 and TRBJ1-3; a weak D match, TRBD1 (5 bases). Trimming cost V 2 bases and J 0 bases, with 8 bases left between them. CDR1 is KGHSH and CDR2 is LQKENI in the germline V gene. The CDR3 is 15 amino acids. In DNA, the CDR3 is TGTGCCAGCTCACCAAGGGACCTCTCTGGAAACACCATATATTTT. Its translation: CASSPRDLSGNTIYF.

This rearrangement joins TRBV5-4 to TRBJ1-2; D might be TRBD1 (6 bases). The CDR3 has 13 residues. The V end was cut by 10 bases, the J end by 4 bases, with 17 bases between. Germline lookup yields CDR1 SGHNT and CDR2 YYREEE (reference sequence). The CDR3, as DNA: TGTGCCGGAAAACAGGGCGCAAGCTATGGCTACACCTTC. This translates into CAGKQGASYGYTF.

The chain has TRBV5-1 and TRBJ2-4; D gene unclear. The CDR3 spans 14 residues. With 3 bases removed from V and 6 bases from J, the gap between germline ends came to 13 bases. Looked up from germline, CDR1 is SGHRS and CDR2 is YFSETQ. CDR3: CASSSSTPRNIQYF. The CDR3 nucleotides read TGCGCCAGCAGCTCCTCGACCCCGAGAAACATTCAGTACTTC.

The chain is built from TRBV19 and TRBJ1-1; the D is unclear. Germline CDR1 is LNHDA and CDR2 is SQIVND (reference sequence). The V and J ends lost 1 base and 5 bases respectively, with 5 bases between them. The CDR3 extends over 12 amino acids. CDR3 coding DNA: TGTGCCAGTAGTATAGGGTTGACTGAAGCTTTCTTT. Translating it yields CASSIGLTEAFF. Looking up the rest from reference TRBV19 and TRBJ1-1 gives the full variable domain: DGGITQSPKYLFRKEGQNVTLSCEQNLNHDAMYWYRQDPGQGLRLIYYSQIVNDFQKGDIAEGYSVSREKKESFPLTVTSAQKNPTAFYLCASSIGLTEAFFGQGTRLTVV.

The chain joins TRBV7-3 to TRBJ2-3, with D tentatively TRBD2 (6 bases). V was pared by 5 bases and J by 0 bases, with 9 bases between. The V gene's germline CDR1 is SGHTA and CDR2 FQGTGA. This CDR3 is 14 amino acids long. The CDR3, as DNA: TGTGCCAGCAGCGCCGGGACTAGCACAGATACGCAGTATTTT. Translating it yields CASSAGTSTDTQYF.

This sequence joins TRBV4-1 and TRBJ2-7; 12 positions match TRBD1. J gave up 4 bases and V 1 base, and 8 bases lay outside the gene matches. This CDR3 contains 17 residues. CDR1 is MGHRA, CDR2 YSYEKL, per germline. CDR3 loop: CASSQGAGTGGFYEQYF. The CDR3 coding sequence is TGCGCCAGCAGCCAAGGAGCTGGGACAGGGGGCTTTTACGAGCAGTACTTC.

The chain is built from TRBV10-3 and TRBJ1-3; maybe TRBD1 (6 bases). CDR1 ENHRY and CDR2 SYGVKD come from the germline V gene. Trimming took 3 bases from V and 1 from J, leaving 10 bases between them. This CDR3 spans 15 amino acids. The CDR3 DNA follows: TGTGCCATCAGTGACCGGGGGGCATCTGGAAACACCATATATTTT. It codes for CAISDRGASGNTIYF.

V gene TRBV7-9 combines with J gene TRBJ2-1; TRBD1 matches at 8 bases. Germline V lookup: CDR1 SEHNR, CDR2 FQNEAQ (reference sequence). This CDR3 spans 15 amino acids. V lost 0 bases, J lost 4 bases, and 2 bases stayed unmatched. In nucleotides, the CDR3 is TGTGCCAGCAGCTTAGCTAGGACAGGGTACAATGAGCAGTTCTTC. This sequence encodes CASSLARTGYNEQFF. The full variable domain, completed using reference TRBV7-9 and TRBJ2-1, is DTGVSQNPRHKITKRGQNVTFRCDPISEHNRLYWYRQTLGQGPEFLTYFQNEAQLEKSRLLSDRFSAERPKGSFSTLEIQRTEQGDSAMYLCASSLARTGYNEQFFGPGTRLTVL.

The V and J genes are TRBV21-1 and TRBJ1-1; TRBD1, the table's D call, lacks a check against the DNA. TRBV21-1 counts as a pseudogene. The CDR3 runs 17 residues. This CDR3 is CASSKNDRGLLNTEAFF. The CDR3 nucleotides are TGTGCCAGCAGCAAAAACGACAGGGGATTGTTGAACACTGAAGCTTTCTTT.

J is TRBJ1-6 and V is TRBV7-6, with 7 bases that match TRBD1. The V gene end was trimmed by 5 bases and the J gene end by 10 bases; junction bases not matched to a gene: 8. The CDR3 has 14 amino acids. Looked up from germline, CDR1 is SGHVS and CDR2 is FNYEAQ. CDR3 nucleotide sequence: TGTGCCAGCAGCATGACAGGGAGCGAATCACCCCTCCACTTT. Encoded protein: CASSMTGSESPLHF.

The V and J genes are TRBV5-1 and TRBJ1-6; 11 positions match TRBD1. Germline V gives CDR1 SGHRS, CDR2 YFSETQ. The CDR3 contains 18 residues. Germline trimming cut 1 base from V and 7 bases from J; bases unmatched to any gene: 10. In DNA, the CDR3 is TGCGCCAGCAGCTTGCGGGGGACAGGGGGAGTTGAAAATTCACCCCTCCACTTT. Translating gives CASSLRGTGGVENSPLHF.

The rearrangement links TRBV7-3 to TRBJ2-7, with D possibly TRBD1 on 8 matching bases. V lost 2 bases and J lost 4, with 15 bases in between. CDR1 and CDR2 (germline): SGHTA, FQGTGA. The CDR3 is made up of 15 amino acids. Here the CDR3 DNA reads TGTGCCAGCAGCTTACTCGGACAGGGAGGGTACGAGCAGTACTTC. Its protein product is CASSLLGQGGYEQYF.

V and J are TRBV6-6 and TRBJ1-5; no definite D call. The CDR3 covers 13 residues. V lost 5 bases and J lost 5, with 10 bases in between. The germline V gene has CDR1 MNHNY and CDR2 SVGAGI (reference sequence). The CDR3 loop is CASSTLRDQPQHF. The CDR3 DNA follows: TGTGCCAGCAGTACACTGAGGGATCAGCCCCAGCATTTT.

The gene calls are TRBV19 and TRBJ2-6; D is undetermined. The V end lost 4 bases, the J end lost 0 bases, and 4 bases lay between the germline ends. CDR3 size: 14 residues. CDR1 LNHDA and CDR2 SQIVND come from the germline V gene (reference sequence). The CDR3 bases are TGTGCCAGTAGTAGCGTCTCTGGGGCCAACGTCCTGACTTTC. Translating gives CASSSVSGANVLTF.

This clone was seen only once. This chain connects TRBV9 to TRBJ2-4; tentative D call: TRBD1 (6 bases). CDR3 length: 15 residues. The V gene's germline CDR1 is SGDLS and CDR2 YYNGEE. The V gene lost 0 bases and the J gene lost 7 bases, with 14 bases spanning the gap. DNA of the CDR3: TGTGCCAGCAGCGTAGCGACAGGCCAAGGGAACATTCAGTACTTC. Protein sequence: CASSVATGQGNIQYF.

The chain couples TRBV18 to TRBJ1-1; 8 bases line up with TRBD1. The junction had 7 bases not matched to a gene; V was cut back by 2 bases and J by 5 bases. The CDR3 extends over 15 amino acids. Germline loops: CDR1 KGHSH, CDR2 LQKENI. CDR3 sequence (DNA): TGTGCCAGCTCACCAAATGGACAGGGTTGGACTGAAGCTTTCTTT. Translation gives CASSPNGQGWTEAFF. The full variable domain, in which reference TRBV18 and TRBJ1-1 provide the parts outside the CDR3, is NAGVMQNPRHLVRRRGQEARLRCSPMKGHSHVYWYRQLPEEGLKFMVYLQKENIIDESGMPKERFSAEFPKEGPSILRIQQVVRGDSAAYFCASSPNGQGWTEAFFGQGTRLTVV.

The chain couples TRBV7-2 to TRBJ2-3, with TRBD2 matching over 10 bases. This CDR3 has 16 amino acids. CDR1 is SGHTA and CDR2 is FQGNSA in the germline V gene. V lost 5 bases, J lost 6 bases, and 11 bases stayed unmatched. CDR3 amino acids: CASSPPSGGGKDTQYF. The CDR3 bases are TGTGCCAGCAGCCCTCCTAGCGGGGGAGGAAAGGATACGCAGTATTTT. The full variable domain, in which reference TRBV7-2 and TRBJ2-3 provide the parts outside the CDR3, is GAGVSQSPSNKVTEKGKDVELRCDPISGHTALYWYRQSLGQGLEFLIYFQGNSAPDKSGLPSDRFSAERTGGSVSTLTIQRTQQEDSAVYLCASSPPSGGGKDTQYFGPGTRLTVL.

The DNA for the CDR3 is TGTGCCAGCAGACTAACGACTAGCCTGGGGAGCACAGATACGCAGTATTTT. This translates into CASRLTTSLGSTDTQYF. The genes are TRBV28 and TRBJ2-3; 7 bases align to TRBD2. The CDR3 has 17 residues. J gave up 0 bases and V 6 bases, and 12 bases lay outside the gene matches. CDR1 and CDR2 from the germline V gene are MDHEN and SYDVKM.

This chain uses TRBV28 with TRBJ2-1, with 9 bases lining up with TRBD1. Per the germline V gene, CDR1 is MDHEN and CDR2 is SYDVKM. CDR3 length: 14 amino acids. Germline trimming cut 4 bases from V and 7 bases from J; bases unmatched to any gene: 5. The CDR3 region has the DNA TGTGCCAGCAGTTCCGGGACAGGGCCTAATGAGCAGTTCTTC. This sequence encodes CASSSGTGPNEQFF.